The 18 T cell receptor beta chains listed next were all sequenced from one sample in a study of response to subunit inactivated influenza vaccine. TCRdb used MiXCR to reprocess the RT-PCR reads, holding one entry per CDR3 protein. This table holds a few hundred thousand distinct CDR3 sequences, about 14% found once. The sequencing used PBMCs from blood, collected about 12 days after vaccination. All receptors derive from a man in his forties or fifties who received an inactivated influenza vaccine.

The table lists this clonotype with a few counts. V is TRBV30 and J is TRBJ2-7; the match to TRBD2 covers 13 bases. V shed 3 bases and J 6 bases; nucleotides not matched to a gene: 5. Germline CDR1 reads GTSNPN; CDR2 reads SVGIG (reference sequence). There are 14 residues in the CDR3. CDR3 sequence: CAWSRGTSGTEQYF. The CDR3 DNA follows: TGTGCCTGGAGCCGAGGGACTAGCGGGACCGAGCAGTACTTC.

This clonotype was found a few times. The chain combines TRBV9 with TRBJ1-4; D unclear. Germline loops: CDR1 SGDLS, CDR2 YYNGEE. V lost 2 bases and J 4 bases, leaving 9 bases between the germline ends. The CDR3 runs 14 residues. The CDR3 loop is CASSVSRNNEKLFF. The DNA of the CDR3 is TGTGCCAGCAGCGTGAGTCGGAATAATGAAAAACTGTTTTTT.

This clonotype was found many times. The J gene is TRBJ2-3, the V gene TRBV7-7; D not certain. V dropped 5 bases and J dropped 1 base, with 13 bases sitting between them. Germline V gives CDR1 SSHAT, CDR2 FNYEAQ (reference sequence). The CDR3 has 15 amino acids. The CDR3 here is CASSPGLEGTDTQYF. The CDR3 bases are TGTGCCAGCAGCCCCGGGCTAGAGGGCACAGATACGCAGTATTTT.

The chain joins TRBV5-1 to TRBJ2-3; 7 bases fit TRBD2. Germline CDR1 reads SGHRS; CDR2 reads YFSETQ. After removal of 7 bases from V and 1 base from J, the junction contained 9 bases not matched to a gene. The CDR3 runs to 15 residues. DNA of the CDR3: TGCGCCAGCGGGGGGGGTCAAGCTGGCACAGATACGCAGTATTTT. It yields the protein CASGGGQAGTDTQYF.

The CDR3 loop is CSASYRGFSNQPQHF. CDR3 DNA sequence: TGCAGTGCTAGTTACAGGGGATTTAGCAATCAGCCCCAGCATTTT. The chain recombines TRBV20-1 with TRBJ1-5; TRBD1 matches 7 bases. Germline values: CDR1 DFQATT, CDR2 SNEGSKA (reference sequence). This CDR3 has 15 amino acids. J lost 0 bases, V lost 3 bases, and 5 bases had no gene match.

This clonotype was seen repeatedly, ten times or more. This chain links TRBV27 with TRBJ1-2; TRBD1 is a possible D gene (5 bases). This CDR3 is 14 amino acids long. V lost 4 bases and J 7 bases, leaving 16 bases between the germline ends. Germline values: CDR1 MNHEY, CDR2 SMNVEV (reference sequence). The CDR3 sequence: CASSSVSRATGYTF. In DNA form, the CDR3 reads TGTGCCAGCAGTTCTGTTAGCAGGGCAACTGGCTACACCTTC.

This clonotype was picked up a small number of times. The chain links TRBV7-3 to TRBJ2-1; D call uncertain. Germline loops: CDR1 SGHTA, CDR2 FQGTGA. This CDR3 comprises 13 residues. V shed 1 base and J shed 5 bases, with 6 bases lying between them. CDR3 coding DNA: TGTGCCAGCAGCTTAAACAGAAACAATGAGCAGTTCTTC. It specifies CASSLNRNNEQFF.

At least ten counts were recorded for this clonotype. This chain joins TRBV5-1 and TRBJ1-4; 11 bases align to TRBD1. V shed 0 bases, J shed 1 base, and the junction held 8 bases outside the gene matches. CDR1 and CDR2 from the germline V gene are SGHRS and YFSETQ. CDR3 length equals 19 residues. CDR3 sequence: CASSLVPSGTGGTNEKLFF. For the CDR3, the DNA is TGCGCCAGCAGCTTGGTCCCTTCCGGGACAGGGGGAACTAATGAAAAACTGTTTTTT.

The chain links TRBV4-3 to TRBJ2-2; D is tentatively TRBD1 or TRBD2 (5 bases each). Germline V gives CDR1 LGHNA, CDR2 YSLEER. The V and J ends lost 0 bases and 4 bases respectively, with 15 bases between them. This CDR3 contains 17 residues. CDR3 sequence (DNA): TGCGCCAGCAGCCAAGAGGGGCCGAAGCGGTTCACCGGGGAGCTGTTTTTT. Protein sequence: CASSQEGPKRFTGELFF.

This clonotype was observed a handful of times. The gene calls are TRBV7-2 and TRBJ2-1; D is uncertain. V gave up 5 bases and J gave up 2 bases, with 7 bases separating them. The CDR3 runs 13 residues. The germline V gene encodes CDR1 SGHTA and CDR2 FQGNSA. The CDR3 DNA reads TGTGCCAGCAGCCCCCATCCCTACAATGAGCAGTTCTTC. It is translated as CASSPHPYNEQFF. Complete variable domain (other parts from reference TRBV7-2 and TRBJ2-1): GAGVSQSPSNKVTEKGKDVELRCDPISGHTALYWYRQSLGQGLEFLIYFQGNSAPDKSGLPSDRFSAERTGGSVSTLTIQRTQQEDSAVYLCASSPHPYNEQFFGPGTRLTVL.

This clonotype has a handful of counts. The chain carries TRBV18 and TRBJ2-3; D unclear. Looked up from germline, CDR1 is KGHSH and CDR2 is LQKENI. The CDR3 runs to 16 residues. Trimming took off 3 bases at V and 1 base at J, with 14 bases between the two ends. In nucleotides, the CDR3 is TGTGCCAGCTCACCTTTAACCTTGCGGCGCACAGATACGCAGTATTTT. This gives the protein CASSPLTLRRTDTQYF.

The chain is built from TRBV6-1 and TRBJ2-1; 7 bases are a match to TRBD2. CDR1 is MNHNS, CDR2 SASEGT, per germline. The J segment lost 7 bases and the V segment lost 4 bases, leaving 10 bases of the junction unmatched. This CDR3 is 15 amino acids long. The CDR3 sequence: CASSARREVINEQFF. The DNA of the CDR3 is TGTGCCAGCAGTGCGCGCCGGGAGGTAATTAATGAGCAGTTCTTC.

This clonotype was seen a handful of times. The CDR3 loop reads CASSSTVGTSYVHEQFF. The CDR3 nucleotides are TGTGCCAGCAGTTCTACTGTGGGAACCTCCTATGTCCATGAGCAGTTCTTC. The gene calls are TRBV12-3 or TRBV12-4 and TRBJ2-1; no firm D call. Trimming left V 4 bases short and J 8 bases short, with 24 bases between. The CDR3 covers 17 residues.

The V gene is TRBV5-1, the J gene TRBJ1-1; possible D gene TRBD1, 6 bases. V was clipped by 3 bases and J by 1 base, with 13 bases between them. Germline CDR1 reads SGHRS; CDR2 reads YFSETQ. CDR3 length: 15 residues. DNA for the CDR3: TGCGCCAGCAGCTCGTGGGGGGCCAAGAACACTGAAGCTTTCTTT. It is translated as CASSSWGAKNTEAFF.

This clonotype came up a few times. For the CDR3, the DNA is TGTGCCAGTAGTCGAGAGCGGGAGGGGTTTCTGTTCTTC. Its translation is CASSREREGFLFF. This chain connects TRBV19 to TRBJ2-1; 10 nucleotides align to TRBD2. Trimming cost V 5 bases and J 15 bases; bases outside gene matches: 10. CDR3 length equals 13 residues. CDR1 and CDR2 (germline): LNHDA, SQIVND (reference sequence).

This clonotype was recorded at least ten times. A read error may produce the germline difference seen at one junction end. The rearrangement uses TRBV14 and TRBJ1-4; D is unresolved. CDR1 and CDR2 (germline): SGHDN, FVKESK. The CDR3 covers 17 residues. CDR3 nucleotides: TGTGCCAGCAGCAAAGAACTCTCTGCCGCATATAATGAAAAACTGTTTTTT. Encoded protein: CASSKELSAAYNEKLFF.

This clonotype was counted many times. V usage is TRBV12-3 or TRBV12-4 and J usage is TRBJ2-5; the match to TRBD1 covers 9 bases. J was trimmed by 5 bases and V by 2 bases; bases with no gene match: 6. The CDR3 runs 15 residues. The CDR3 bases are TGTGCCAGCAGTTTATCCGGGACAGGGAGCGAGACCCAGTACTTC. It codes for CASSLSGTGSETQYF.

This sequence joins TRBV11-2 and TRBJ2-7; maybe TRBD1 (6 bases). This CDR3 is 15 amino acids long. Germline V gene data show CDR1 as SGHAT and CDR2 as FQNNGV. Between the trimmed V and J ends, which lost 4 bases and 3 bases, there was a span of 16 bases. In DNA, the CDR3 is TGTGCCAGCAGCTCGCAGGGAAAGGGGGTCTACGAGCAGTACTTC. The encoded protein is CASSSQGKGVYEQYF.